What follows are 25 T cell receptor beta chains derived from one specimen sequenced in a study of T cell responses to AZD1222 COVID-19 vaccine. TCRdb keeps only in-frame clones here, not all; method: immunoSEQ multiplex PCR. The repertoire has 120,000 to 150,000 clones, approximately 89% of them found once; the top ten carry around 2.2%. The sequencing used peripheral blood, collected on day 0 of AZD1222 vaccination. Source of these receptors: an adult in good health.

This clone is a singleton in its sample. This sequence joins TRBV12-3 or TRBV12-4 and TRBJ1-1; unclear D gene. The ends were cut back, 4 bases at V and 4 bases at J, with 7 bases in the middle. This CDR3 has 12 residues. The CDR3: CASSSRTTEAFF. Written as DNA, the CDR3 is TGTGCCAGCAGTTCCCGCACCACTGAAGCTTTCTTT.

CDR3 amino acids: CATSRTPQVNTEAFF. The CDR3 DNA reads as TGTGCCACCAGCAGAACCCCCCAAGTGAACACTGAAGCTTTCTTT. V usage is TRBV15 and J usage is TRBJ1-1; no firm D call. The CDR3 is made up of 15 amino acids. Trimming took 2 bases from V and 0 from J, leaving 10 bases between them. The germline V gene has CDR1 LNHNV and CDR2 YYDKDF (reference sequence).

Written as DNA, the CDR3 is TGTGCCAGCAGAGAGGGATTTGTTCAGCCCCAGCATTTT. Translating it yields CASREGFVQPQHF. This sequence joins TRBV6-5 and TRBJ1-5; D not certain. Germline-derived CDR1 and CDR2 are MNHEY and SVGAGI. The CDR3 runs 13 residues. Trimming pared 6 bases from V and 6 bases from J, leaving 12 bases between.

Worth noting for this clone: This specimen includes other DNA sequences encoding the same CDR3. This chain links TRBV7-3 with TRBJ2-3; D may be TRBD2 (6 bases). The CDR3 covers 15 residues. Trimming took 2 bases from V and 5 from J, leaving 14 bases between them. CDR1 and CDR2 from the germline V gene are SGHTA and FQGTGA. The CDR3 reads CASSLSGGSGDTQYF. The CDR3 DNA reads TGTGCCAGCAGCTTATCCGGGGGAAGCGGAGATACGCAGTATTTT. Full variable domain (remainder filled in from reference TRBV7-3 and TRBJ2-3): GAGVSQTPSNKVTEKGKYVELRCDPISGHTALYWYRQSLGQGPEFLIYFQGTGAADDSGLPNDRFFAVRPEGSVSTLKIQRTERGDSAVYLCASSLSGGSGDTQYFGPGTRLTVL.

This chain links TRBV19 with TRBJ1-1, with D hard to call. Deletions cut 1 base from V and 3 bases from J, with 9 bases between. The germline V gene has CDR1 LNHDA and CDR2 SQIVND (reference sequence). This CDR3 region has 14 residues. CDR3 sequence reads: CASSIGSGHTEAFF. The CDR3 bases are TGTGCCAGTAGTATAGGTTCCGGGCACACTGAAGCTTTCTTT. Complete variable domain (other parts from reference TRBV19 and TRBJ1-1): DGGITQSPKYLFRKEGQNVTLSCEQNLNHDAMYWYRQDPGQGLRLIYYSQIVNDFQKGDIAEGYSVSREKKESFPLTVTSAQKNPTAFYLCASSIGSGHTEAFFGQGTRLTVV.

CDR3 amino acids: CATSEPLGRAQETQYF. The CDR3 DNA is TGTGCCACCAGTGAACCCCTTGGACGGGCCCAAGAGACCCAGTACTTC. The V call is TRBV24-1, the J call TRBJ2-5; D ambiguous. Trimming removed 4 bases at V and 1 base at J, with 15 bases between. Germline values: CDR1 KGHDR, CDR2 SFDVKD. The CDR3 is 16 residues long.

CDR3 coding DNA: TGTGCCAGCAGCTTAGTGACGGGGGCCACCGGGGAGCTGTTTTTT. Its translation: CASSLVTGATGELFF. This chain connects TRBV7-2 to TRBJ2-2; D is perhaps TRBD1 or TRBD2 (6 bases each). Germline V gives CDR1 SGHTA, CDR2 FQGNSA. V lost 1 base, J lost 4 bases, and 10 bases lay in between. The CDR3 is made up of 15 amino acids.

This clone was detected a few times. This rearrangement joins TRBV12-3 or TRBV12-4 to TRBJ2-7; D gene ambiguous. The CDR3 sequence is 13 residues long. V was shortened by 0 bases and J by 7 bases, with 10 bases between the two germline ends. DNA for the CDR3: TGTGCCAGCAGTTTAGCCAGCCCCTTGGAGCAGTACTTC. Its translation is CASSLASPLEQYF.

The chain has TRBV11-3 and TRBJ1-2; tentatively, D is TRBD1 (6 bases). This CDR3 comprises 13 residues. Germline V gene data show CDR1 as SGHNT and CDR2 as YENEEA. V lost 5 bases and J 5 bases, leaving 12 bases between the germline ends. The CDR3 loop reads CASSQGGWYGYTF. CDR3 in DNA: TGTGCCAGCAGCCAAGGGGGATGGTATGGCTACACCTTC.

V gene TRBV3-1 (or the pseudogene TRBV3-2) combines with J gene TRBJ1-3; tentative D call: TRBD1 (6 bases). Looked up from germline, CDR1 is LGHDT and CDR2 is YNNKEL (reference sequence). The CDR3 loop spans 16 amino acids. The V end lost 4 bases, the J end lost 0 bases, and 13 bases lay between the germline ends. As DNA, the CDR3 is TGTGCCAGCAGCCCGCTCACAGGGCTCTCTGGAAACACCATATATTTT. Residues: CASSPLTGLSGNTIYF.

The gene calls are TRBV2 and TRBJ1-5; no clear D. Germline values: CDR1 SNHLY, CDR2 FYNNEI. The CDR3 has 14 amino acids. V shed 8 bases and J shed 3 bases, with 14 bases lying between them. CDR3 amino acids: CASARSGPNQPQHF. The DNA for the CDR3 is TGTGCCAGCGCGCGGTCTGGGCCCAATCAGCCCCAGCATTTT.

This sequence joins TRBV10-3 and TRBJ2-7; 8 positions match TRBD2. This CDR3 has 13 amino acids. The V gene's germline CDR1 is ENHRY and CDR2 SYGVKD. The ends lost 7 bases at V and 0 bases at J; junction bases unmatched: 2. CDR3 residues: CAITGGYSYEQYF. For the CDR3, the DNA is TGTGCCATCACGGGGGGGTACTCCTACGAGCAGTACTTC.

The chain joins TRBV28 to TRBJ1-4; 9 bases are shared with TRBD1. The germline V gene has CDR1 MDHEN and CDR2 SYDVKM. The CDR3 has 14 amino acids. The trim removed 4 bases at V and 7 bases at J, leaving 4 bases unmatched. CDR3 nucleotides: TGTGCCAGCAGTTACAGGGGGCGCGTTGAAAAACTGTTTTTT. It specifies CASSYRGRVEKLFF.

The chain carries TRBV24-1 and TRBJ2-5; 10 bases map to TRBD2. This CDR3 region has 18 residues. The germline V gene has CDR1 KGHDR and CDR2 SFDVKD. Trimming removed 2 bases from V and 4 bases from J; junction bases left unmatched: 12. The CDR3 reads CATSDSIESGRGGETQYF. CDR3 nucleotide sequence: TGTGCCACCAGTGATTCGATTGAGAGCGGGAGGGGAGGAGAGACCCAGTACTTC.

The chain links TRBV30 to TRBJ1-2; D gene uncertain. Trimming took 2 bases from V and 2 from J, leaving 18 bases between them. This CDR3 region has 16 residues. Germline V gives CDR1 GTSNPN, CDR2 SVGIG (reference sequence). CDR3 in DNA: TGTGCCTGGAGTAAAGGACCTCAAAATCTCAACTATGGCTACACCTTC. The encoded protein is CAWSKGPQNLNYGYTF. Drawing the rest from reference TRBV30 and TRBJ1-2, the complete variable domain is SQTIHQWPATLVQPVGSPLSLECTVEGTSNPNLYWYRQAAGRGLQLLFYSVGIGQISSEVPQNLSASRPQDRQFILSSKKLLLSDSGFYLCAWSKGPQNLNYGYTFGSGTRLTVV.

The chain uses TRBV5-1 and TRBJ2-2; D is unresolved. The germline CDR1 and CDR2 sequences are SGHRS and YFSETQ. V was cut by 2 bases and J by 1 base, with 6 bases left in between. The CDR3 covers 14 residues. The CDR3 region is CASSLGKNTGELFF. CDR3 DNA: TGCGCCAGCAGCTTAGGAAAGAACACCGGGGAGCTGTTTTTT. Full variable domain (rest looked up from reference TRBV5-1 and TRBJ2-2): KAGVTQTPRYLIKTRGQQVTLSCSPISGHRSVSWYQQTPGQGLQFLFEYFSETQRNKGNFPGRFSGRQFSNSRSEMNVSTLELGDSALYLCASSLGKNTGELFFGEGSRLTVL.

V usage is TRBV5-5 and J usage is TRBJ2-5; TRBD2 matches 9 bases. From germline, CDR1 is SGHKS and CDR2 YYEKEE (reference sequence). V shed 0 bases, J shed 3 bases, and the junction held 9 bases outside the gene matches. The CDR3 sequence is 17 residues long. The CDR3 sequence: CASSLGYAGGPKETQYF. The CDR3 nucleotides read TGTGCCAGCAGCTTGGGATACGCGGGAGGGCCTAAAGAGACCCAGTACTTC.

The chain couples TRBV19 to TRBJ1-5, with 7 bases that match TRBD1. Germline-derived CDR1 and CDR2 are LNHDA and SQIVND (reference sequence). Trimming cost V 4 bases and J 0 bases; bases outside gene matches: 0. This CDR3 spans 14 amino acids. The chain's CDR3 is CASSNRGSNQPQHF. The CDR3 nucleotides are TGTGCCAGTAGTAACAGGGGTAGCAATCAGCCCCAGCATTTT.

The chain joins TRBV9 to TRBJ2-1, with 10 bases lining up with TRBD2. Trimming cost V 4 bases and J 8 bases; bases outside gene matches: 12. This CDR3 region has 16 residues. The germline CDR1 and CDR2 sequences are SGDLS and YYNGEE. CDR3 protein: CASSLYTSGVLYEQFF. For the CDR3, the DNA is TGTGCCAGCAGCTTATATACTAGCGGGGTTTTGTATGAGCAGTTCTTC.

V gene TRBV6-5 combines with J gene TRBJ1-1, with D maybe TRBD1 (6 bases). Between the trimmed V and J ends, which lost 9 bases and 1 base, there was a span of 12 bases. The CDR3 has 13 amino acids. Germline CDR1 reads MNHEY; CDR2 reads SVGAGI. The CDR3 spells CASKARGNTEAFF. DNA for the CDR3: TGTGCCAGTAAGGCCAGGGGGAACACTGAAGCTTTCTTT.

This chain connects TRBV7-2 to TRBJ1-2, with 7 nucleotides matching TRBD1. The CDR3 length is 14 residues. The V segment lost 6 bases and the J segment 7 bases; nucleotides outside the gene matches: 11. CDR1 is SGHTA and CDR2 is FQGNSA in the germline V gene. The CDR3 nucleotides are TGTGCCAGCAGTCCCCTAGACAGGGTTGTTGGCTACACCTTC. This codes for CASSPLDRVVGYTF.

The CDR3 loop reads CASSEYFPRTGAGNTIYF. The CDR3 DNA follows: TGTGCCAGCAGTGAATATTTCCCCCGGACAGGGGCCGGAAACACCATATATTTT. This chain joins TRBV25-1 and TRBJ1-3; 9 bases fit TRBD1. Germline V gene lookup returns CDR1 MGHDK and CDR2 SYGVNS. The CDR3 has 18 residues. V dropped 0 bases and J dropped 4; count of bases not matched to a gene: 10.

The rearrangement joins TRBV15 to TRBJ2-2; 7 nucleotides agree with TRBD2. Per germline, CDR1 LNHNV and CDR2 YYDKDF (reference sequence). V was clipped by 9 bases and J by 6 bases; unmatched bases: 13. The CDR3 loop spans 15 amino acids. CDR3 sequence reads: CATQKPGRASGELFF. The CDR3 nucleotides read TGTGCCACTCAAAAGCCGGGGAGGGCCTCCGGGGAGCTGTTTTTT.

This clone showed up just once. The CDR3 loop is CASSMNTGGTKGYTF. The CDR3 nucleotides read TGTGCCAGCAGTATGAATACAGGGGGGACTAAGGGCTACACCTTC. The chain carries TRBV6-5 and TRBJ1-2; 8 positions agree with TRBD1. The CDR3 sequence is 15 residues long. Germline CDR1 and CDR2: MNHEY and SVGAGI. V lost 5 bases, J lost 8 bases, and 13 bases stayed unmatched.

This rearrangement joins TRBV19 to TRBJ1-2, with D tentatively TRBD1 (5 bases). There are 16 residues in the CDR3. In germline, CDR1 is LNHDA, CDR2 SQIVND (reference sequence). V was pared by 4 bases and J by 1 base, with 16 bases between. The CDR3 loop is CASSTRSSTVNYGYTF. Written as DNA, the CDR3 is TGTGCCAGTAGTACCCGGTCTTCGACAGTTAACTATGGCTACACCTTC.